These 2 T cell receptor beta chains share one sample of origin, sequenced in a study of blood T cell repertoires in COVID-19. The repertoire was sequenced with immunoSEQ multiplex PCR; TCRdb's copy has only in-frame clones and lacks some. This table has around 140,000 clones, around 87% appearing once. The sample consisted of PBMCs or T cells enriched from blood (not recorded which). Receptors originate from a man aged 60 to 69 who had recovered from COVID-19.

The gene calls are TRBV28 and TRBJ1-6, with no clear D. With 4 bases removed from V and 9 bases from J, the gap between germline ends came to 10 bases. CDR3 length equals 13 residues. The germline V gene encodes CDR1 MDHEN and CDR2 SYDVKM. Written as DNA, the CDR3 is TGTGCCAGCAGTTCCCTACTCGGTTCACCCCTCCACTTT. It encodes CASSSLLGSPLHF.

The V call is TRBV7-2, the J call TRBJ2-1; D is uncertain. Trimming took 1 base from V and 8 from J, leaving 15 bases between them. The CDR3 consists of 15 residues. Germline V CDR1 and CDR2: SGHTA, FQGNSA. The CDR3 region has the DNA TGTGCCAGCAGCTTAGGGAGTTTAGAAGGCGATGAGCAGTTCTTC. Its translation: CASSLGSLEGDEQFF.